This T cell receptor beta chain was identified in a study of early T cells in non-severe SARS-CoV-2 infection (dated by TCRdb to the early 2020s). About the investigation overall: TCR sequencing used bulk RNA from unsorted whole blood, so alpha and beta chains could not be paired. Results and caveats for the whole study, not just this receptor: VDJdb matching was skewed toward anti-spike CD8 responses and likely underestimated virus-specific expansions by missing private and CD4 specificities.

Libraries were constructed by 5' RACE. Sequencing was performed on a NextSeq 500. In the TCR library protocol, unique molecular identifiers were attached to individual cDNA molecules to correct for PCR bias and sequencing error. Sequencing covered both TCR alpha and beta chains, and within each sample the abundances of alpha and beta sequences were tightly co-correlated. Per the source publication's procedure: Decombinator V4 was used to annotate the V gene, J gene and CDR3 of the TCR sequences. TCRs were defined as expanded if a significant change between any two time points was detected under a Poisson model with p below 0.0001. Abundances of TCRs were expressed as counts per million after normalisation to the total number of TCRs sequenced in each sample. TRAV1-2 paired with TRAJ12, TRAJ20 or TRAJ33 defined MAIT TCRs, while TRAV10 paired with TRAJ18 defined iNKT TCRs. VDJdb, accessed 1 November 2021, was searched for CMV, EBV and SARS-CoV-2 annotated TCRs, with TCRs annotated for multiple antigens excluded. TCRdb itself trimmed the public reads at Q25 with fastp, ran MiXCR and retained productive beta chains. Rows with a matching CDR3 protein are joined into one entry that keeps the most common DNA and genes. TCRdb, rather than the study authors, made the V and J calls. Counted in this sample were fewer than 85,000 distinct CDR3 sequences; roughly 16% of them appeared once. More than 10% of the sample is taken by the ten largest.

This clonotype was detected only a few times. The target of this receptor is not known. Base qualities are missing; no much larger clone stands one base away. According to the germline V gene, CDR1 reads SNHLY and CDR2 reads FYNNEI. The CDR3 measures 12 amino acids from cysteine to phenylalanine. Here the CDR3 DNA is all that survives: 36 bases in frame from base 1. The trim is 8 bases for V and 4 bases for J, with a gap of 9 bases between the germline ends. The study was a case-control design nested within a healthcare worker cohort in London, UK, with weekly nasopharyngeal swab PCR tests and blood sampling. Healthcare workers were recruited during the week of the UK lockdown, between 23 and 31 March 2020, and followed weekly for up to about 15 weeks.

The receptor's source is an adult who was a healthcare worker with PCR-confirmed SARS-CoV-2 infection or an uninfected control (not recorded which). The chain links TRBV2 with TRBJ2-4; the best D guess is TRBD2, with 6 bases matching. The sequencing input was whole blood. The nucleotides read TGTGCCAGCCGCGGGGATAAAAACATTCAGTACTTC. This translates into CASRGDKNIQYF. The full variable domain, completed from the reference TRBV2 and TRBJ2-4 proteins outside the CDR3, reads EPEVTQTPSHQVTQMGQEVILRCVPISNHLYFYWYRQILGQKVEFLVSFYNNEISEKSEIFDDQFSVERPDGSNFTLKIRSTKLEDSAMYFCASRGDKNIQYFGAGTRLSVL.